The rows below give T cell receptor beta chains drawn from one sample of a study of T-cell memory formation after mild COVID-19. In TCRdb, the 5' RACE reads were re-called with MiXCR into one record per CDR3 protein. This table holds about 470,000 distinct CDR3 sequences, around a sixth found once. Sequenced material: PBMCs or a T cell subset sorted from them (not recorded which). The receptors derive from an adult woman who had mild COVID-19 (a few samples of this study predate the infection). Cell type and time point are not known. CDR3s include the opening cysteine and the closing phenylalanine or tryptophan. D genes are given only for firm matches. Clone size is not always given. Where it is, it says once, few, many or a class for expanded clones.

CDR3aa: CSARTDSNQPQHF
CDR3nt: TGCAGTGCCCGGACGGATAGCAATCAGCCCCAGCATTTT
j_gene: TRBJ1-5
v_gene: TRBV20-1
d_gene: .
abundance: many

CDR3aa: CASSLGGTGGGQPQHF
CDR3nt: TGTGCCAGCAGCTTGGGGGGGACAGGGGGCGGTCAGCCCCAGCATTTT
j_gene: TRBJ1-5
v_gene: TRBV13
d_gene: TRBD1
abundance: .

CDR3aa: CASSSRTEISYEQYF
CDR3nt: TGTGCCAGCAGCTCCAGGACGGAGATCTCCTACGAGCAGTACTTC
j_gene: TRBJ2-7
v_gene: TRBV5-6
d_gene: .
abundance: .

CDR3aa: CASRAERGAYEQYF
CDR3nt: TGTGCCAGCAGGGCGGAGCGGGGGGCCTACGAGCAGTACTTC
j_gene: TRBJ2-7
v_gene: TRBV6-5
d_gene: TRBD2
abundance: few

CDR3aa: CASSIRTSGGETQYF
CDR3nt: TGCGCCAGCAGCATCCGGACTAGCGGGGGAGAGACCCAGTACTTC
j_gene: TRBJ2-5
v_gene: TRBV5-1
d_gene: TRBD2
abundance: .

CDR3aa: CASSYQDSRSAYEQYF
CDR3nt: TGTGCCAGCAGTTACCAGGACAGCCGATCGGCTTACGAGCAGTACTTC
j_gene: TRBJ2-7
v_gene: TRBV6-5
d_gene: .
abundance: .

CDR3aa: CASSPYSSSGVADTQYF
CDR3nt: TGCGCCAGCAGCCCCTACTCTAGCTCAGGGGTGGCAGATACGCAGTATTTT
j_gene: TRBJ2-3
v_gene: TRBV4-3
d_gene: .
abundance: .

CDR3aa: CASSGLAGVHNEQFF
CDR3nt: TGTGCCAGCAGCGGACTAGCGGGAGTGCACAATGAGCAGTTCTTC
j_gene: TRBJ2-1
v_gene: TRBV7-9
d_gene: TRBD2
abundance: .

CDR3aa: CASSLGRLRVGETQYF
CDR3nt: TGTGCCAGCAGCTTAGGGCGACTAAGGGTTGGAGAGACCCAGTACTTC
j_gene: TRBJ2-5
v_gene: TRBV7-8
d_gene: .
abundance: many

CDR3aa: CASSFEGRRGGYTF
CDR3nt: TGTGCCAGCAGTTTCGAGGGAAGGCGGGGGGGCTACACCTTC
j_gene: TRBJ1-2
v_gene: TRBV12-3/TRBV12-4
d_gene: .
abundance: .

CDR3aa: CATIRGLYEQYF
CDR3nt: TGTGCCACCATCCGAGGGCTCTACGAGCAGTACTTC
j_gene: TRBJ2-7
v_gene: TRBV24-1
d_gene: .
abundance: .

CDR3aa: CASSAGLGQPQHF
CDR3nt: TGTGCCAGCTCCGCGGGGTTAGGGCAGCCCCAGCATTTT
j_gene: TRBJ1-5
v_gene: TRBV7-3
d_gene: .
abundance: .

CDR3aa: CASSALAGDWTDTQYF
CDR3nt: TGTGCCAGCAGCGCCCTAGCGGGAGATTGGACAGATACGCAGTATTTT
j_gene: TRBJ2-3
v_gene: TRBV7-3
d_gene: TRBD2
abundance: .

CDR3aa: CAWSNGWEEIHEQYF
CDR3nt: TGTGCCTGGAGTAACGGGTGGGAGGAAATCCACGAGCAGTACTTC
j_gene: TRBJ2-7
v_gene: TRBV30
d_gene: .
abundance: few

CDR3aa: CASSLRDRGVETQYF
CDR3nt: TGCGCCAGCAGCCTCCGGGACAGGGGTGTCGAGACCCAGTACTTC
j_gene: TRBJ2-5
v_gene: TRBV5-1
d_gene: TRBD1
abundance: few

CDR3aa: CATSDSSARGARSYNEQFF
CDR3nt: TGTGCCACCAGTGATTCCTCGGCAAGGGGGGCGAGGTCCTACAATGAGCAGTTCTTC
j_gene: TRBJ2-1
v_gene: TRBV24-1
d_gene: .
abundance: .

CDR3aa: CASSRGLADYEQYF
CDR3nt: TGCGCCAGCAGCCGGGGACTAGCGGATTACGAGCAGTACTTC
j_gene: TRBJ2-7
v_gene: TRBV4-3
d_gene: TRBD2
abundance: .

CDR3aa: CASAPVDSVSTQYF
CDR3nt: TGTGCTAGTGCCCCCGTGGACAGCGTCTCTACGCAGTATTTT
j_gene: TRBJ2-3
v_gene: TRBV12-5
d_gene: .
abundance: .

CDR3aa: CASGSNQPQHF
CDR3nt: TGTGCCAGCGGGTCAAATCAGCCCCAGCATTTT
j_gene: TRBJ1-5
v_gene: TRBV9
d_gene: .
abundance: .

CDR3aa: CAWSGGLGEAFF
CDR3nt: TGTGCCTGGAGCGGGGGGCTAGGTGAAGCTTTCTTT
j_gene: TRBJ1-1
v_gene: TRBV30
d_gene: .
abundance: .

CDR3aa: CASSPGSQETQYF
CDR3nt: TGTGCCAGCAGTCCAGGGTCCCAAGAGACCCAGTACTTC
j_gene: TRBJ2-5
v_gene: TRBV18
d_gene: .
abundance: many

CDR3aa: CASSGGTSGVISSYEQYF
CDR3nt: TGTGCCAGCAGCGGGGGGACTAGCGGGGTTATTAGCTCCTACGAGCAGTACTTC
j_gene: TRBJ2-7
v_gene: TRBV7-9
d_gene: TRBD2
abundance: few

CDR3aa: CASSGRTGSSYEQYF
CDR3nt: TGTGCCAGCAGCGGGAGGACAGGGAGCTCCTACGAGCAGTACTTC
j_gene: TRBJ2-7
v_gene: TRBV25-1
d_gene: .
abundance: .

CDR3aa: CASSLQSGGELFF
CDR3nt: TGTGCCAGCAGCTTACAATCTGGCGGGGAGCTGTTTTTT
j_gene: TRBJ2-2
v_gene: TRBV7-3
d_gene: .
abundance: .

CDR3aa: CASSELSWSGRADTQYF
CDR3nt: TGTGCCAGCAGCGAACTCTCGTGGAGCGGGAGGGCAGATACGCAGTATTTT
j_gene: TRBJ2-3
v_gene: TRBV7-9
d_gene: TRBD2
abundance: .

CDR3aa: CASSQDAVAKNIQYF
CDR3nt: TGTGCCAGCAGCCAAGATGCAGTGGCCAAAAACATTCAGTACTTC
j_gene: TRBJ2-4
v_gene: TRBV4-2
d_gene: .
abundance: .

CDR3aa: CASSGAGQAAYEQYF
CDR3nt: TGTGCCAGCAGTGGAGCGGGACAGGCTGCCTACGAGCAGTACTTC
j_gene: TRBJ2-7
v_gene: TRBV12-3/TRBV12-4
d_gene: .
abundance: .

CDR3aa: CASSDSAGNEQYF
CDR3nt: TGCGCCAGCAGCGACTCGGCGGGGAACGAGCAGTACTTC
j_gene: TRBJ2-7
v_gene: TRBV10-1
d_gene: .
abundance: .

CDR3aa: CASSPGGSSPLHF
CDR3nt: TGTGCCAGCTCACCGGGGGGCTCCTCACCCCTCCACTTT
j_gene: TRBJ1-6
v_gene: TRBV18
d_gene: .
abundance: few

CDR3aa: CASSQDFFEGTEAFF
CDR3nt: TGCGCCAGCAGCCAAGATTTCTTTGAGGGCACTGAAGCTTTCTTT
j_gene: TRBJ1-1
v_gene: TRBV4-1
d_gene: .
abundance: few

CDR3aa: CASSLTLKGLRGDTDTQYF
CDR3nt: TGTGCCAGCAGCTTAACACTTAAGGGCCTTCGGGGGGACACAGATACGCAGTATTTT
j_gene: TRBJ2-3
v_gene: TRBV7-8
d_gene: TRBD2
abundance: .

CDR3aa: CASRGGETDTQYF
CDR3nt: TGCGCCAGCAGGGGCGGGGAAACAGATACGCAGTATTTT
j_gene: TRBJ2-3
v_gene: TRBV5-1
d_gene: .
abundance: few

CDR3aa: CASSQQDTPNTEAFF
CDR3nt: TGTGCCAGCAGTCAACAGGACACCCCGAACACTGAAGCTTTCTTT
j_gene: TRBJ1-1
v_gene: TRBV12-3/TRBV12-4
d_gene: .
abundance: .

CDR3aa: CASSIVRQGAYQPQHF
CDR3nt: TGTGCCAGTAGTATAGTAAGACAGGGGGCCTATCAGCCCCAGCATTTT
j_gene: TRBJ1-5
v_gene: TRBV19
d_gene: TRBD1
abundance: few

CDR3aa: CASRGDNSPLHF
CDR3nt: TGTGCCAGCAGAGGGGATAATTCACCCCTCCACTTT
j_gene: TRBJ1-6
v_gene: TRBV6-1
d_gene: .
abundance: .

CDR3aa: CASSSTAYEQYF
CDR3nt: TGTGCCAGCAGTTCGACAGCCTACGAGCAGTACTTC
j_gene: TRBJ2-7
v_gene: TRBV2
d_gene: .
abundance: many

CDR3aa: CSVVMFLNYRGGYGYTF
CDR3nt: TGCAGCGTTGTGATGTTCCTAAATTACAGGGGAGGCTATGGCTACACCTTC
j_gene: TRBJ1-2
v_gene: TRBV29-1
d_gene: TRBD1
abundance: few

CDR3aa: CASSGKRADSYNEQFF
CDR3nt: TGTGCCAGCAGTGGTAAGAGGGCCGATTCCTACAATGAGCAGTTCTTC
j_gene: TRBJ2-1
v_gene: TRBV6-1
d_gene: .
abundance: few

CDR3aa: CASSLAPRLAGGTDYQETQYF
CDR3nt: TGTGCCAGCAGCTTAGCCCCTCGACTAGCGGGAGGAACGGACTACCAAGAGACCCAGTACTTC
j_gene: TRBJ2-5
v_gene: TRBV7-6
d_gene: TRBD2
abundance: many

CDR3aa: CASSSRVTRWDQYF
CDR3nt: TGTGCCAGCTCGTCCCGTGTAACCCGGTGGGACCAGTACTTC
j_gene: TRBJ2-5
v_gene: TRBV27
d_gene: .
abundance: .

CDR3aa: CASSRSSGANVLTF
CDR3nt: TGTGCCAGCAGCAGGAGCTCTGGGGCCAACGTCCTGACTTTC
j_gene: TRBJ2-6
v_gene: TRBV7-9
d_gene: .
abundance: many

CDR3aa: CASSVGRGGSETQYF
CDR3nt: TGTGCCAGCAGCGTAGGCCGGGGGGGATCAGAGACCCAGTACTTC
j_gene: TRBJ2-5
v_gene: TRBV9
d_gene: TRBD2
abundance: .

CDR3aa: CASSAAGAYEQFF
CDR3nt: TGTGCCAGTAGTGCCGCGGGAGCTTATGAGCAGTTCTTC
j_gene: TRBJ2-1
v_gene: TRBV19
d_gene: TRBD2
abundance: few

CDR3aa: CASSSRADNEQFF
CDR3nt: TGTGCCAGCAGCTCCCGCGCGGACAATGAGCAGTTCTTC
j_gene: TRBJ2-1
v_gene: TRBV12-3/TRBV12-4
d_gene: .
abundance: .

CDR3aa: CSAPGLAREQYF
CDR3nt: TGCAGTGCCCCGGGACTAGCGCGCGAGCAGTACTTC
j_gene: TRBJ2-7
v_gene: TRBV20-1
d_gene: TRBD2
abundance: .

CDR3aa: CASSPLTTAYGYTF
CDR3nt: TGCGCCAGCAGCCCTCTGACCACAGCCTATGGCTACACCTTC
j_gene: TRBJ1-2
v_gene: TRBV5-1
d_gene: .
abundance: few

CDR3aa: CASSLVQSPGYTF
CDR3nt: TGTGCCAGCAGCTTGGTCCAGTCTCCTGGCTACACCTTC
j_gene: TRBJ1-2
v_gene: TRBV7-9
d_gene: .
abundance: once

CDR3aa: CASSSRRGPNEKLFF
CDR3nt: TGTGCCAGCAGCTCGCGTAGGGGACCGAATGAAAAACTGTTTTTT
j_gene: TRBJ1-4
v_gene: TRBV7-2
d_gene: .
abundance: .

CDR3aa: CASRKRGRVSGELFF
CDR3nt: TGTGCCAGCAGGAAGAGGGGCAGGGTATCCGGGGAGCTGTTTTTT
j_gene: TRBJ2-2
v_gene: TRBV12-3/TRBV12-4
d_gene: .
abundance: few

CDR3aa: CSAPGLADGNEQFF
CDR3nt: TGCAGTGCTCCGGGACTAGCGGATGGGAATGAGCAGTTCTTC
j_gene: TRBJ2-1
v_gene: TRBV20-1
d_gene: TRBD2
abundance: .

CDR3aa: CASSAAWGGTSGFSYEQYF
CDR3nt: TGTGCCAGCAGTGCCGCCTGGGGAGGGACTAGCGGATTCTCCTACGAGCAGTACTTC
j_gene: TRBJ2-7
v_gene: TRBV6-2/TRBV6-3
d_gene: TRBD2
abundance: once